Below, 8 T cell receptor beta chains from the same sample are listed, as sequenced in a study of shared clonotypes between healthy human individuals. TCRdb's table, derived via immunoSEQ multiplex PCR, lists solely in-frame clones and lacks some. The repertoire holds some 2,000,000 clones, with about 95% as singletons. Only CD45RO-negative cells positively selected for CCR7 counted as naive CD8 cells, so terminally differentiated effector memory CD45RA+ cells were excluded. Sequencing was done on a sample of naive CD8+ T cells sorted from blood. The receptors originated from a man between 18 and 35 years old in good health.

The rearrangement links TRBV5-5 to TRBJ2-1; the match to TRBD2 covers 13 bases. Per the germline V gene, CDR1 is SGHKS and CDR2 is YYEKEE (reference sequence). The CDR3 is 18 residues long. V lost 4 bases to trimming and J lost 0 bases; unmatched junction nucleotides: 7. The CDR3 nucleotides are TGTGCCAGCAGCACGGGACTAGCGGGACCGAGCTCCTACAATGAGCAGTTCTTC. Its translation: CASSTGLAGPSSYNEQFF.

This clone was seen a single time. Other nucleotide sequences in the sample specify the same CDR3. The chain has TRBV30 and TRBJ1-3; D gene unclear. Trimming removed 2 bases at V and 4 bases at J, with 9 bases between. The germline V gene encodes CDR1 GTSNPN and CDR2 SVGIG (reference sequence). CDR3 length: 13 amino acids. The CDR3 here is CAWSLGSGNTIYF. CDR3 bases: TGTGCCTGGAGTCTAGGGTCCGGAAACACCATATATTTT.

The gene calls are TRBV19 and TRBJ2-1, with TRBD2 as a possible D gene (6 bases). The length of the CDR3 is 16 residues. From germline, CDR1 is LNHDA and CDR2 SQIVND (reference sequence). V shed 3 bases and J shed 5 bases, with 17 bases lying between them. DNA for the CDR3: TGTGCCAGTAGTATGACTGTGGGGGGAACCCACAATGAGCAGTTCTTC. This encodes CASSMTVGGTHNEQFF.

The V and J genes are TRBV7-6 and TRBJ2-7; the D is unclear. CDR3 length: 14 residues. The ends were cut back, 3 bases at V and 4 bases at J, with 13 bases in the middle. CDR1 and CDR2 from the germline V gene are SGHVS and FNYEAQ. CDR3 nucleotides: TGTGCCAGCAGCTTGGAGCCCGACCTTTACGAGCAGTACTTC. Residues: CASSLEPDLYEQYF. Complete variable domain (other parts from reference TRBV7-6 and TRBJ2-7): GAGVSQSPRYKVTKRGQDVALRCDPISGHVSLYWYRQALGQGPEFLTYFNYEAQQDKSGLPNDRFSAERPEGSISTLTIQRTEQRDSAMYRCASSLEPDLYEQYFGPGTRLTVT.

The chain links TRBV27 to TRBJ2-7, with D maybe TRBD1 (5 bases). The CDR3 consists of 15 residues. Germline V gene lookup returns CDR1 MNHEY and CDR2 SMNVEV (reference sequence). The V gene lost 2 bases and the J gene lost 4 bases, with 15 bases spanning the gap. This CDR3 reads CASSLGQGIGYEQYF. The CDR3 nucleotides are TGTGCCAGCAGTTTAGGTCAGGGTATCGGTTACGAGCAGTACTTC.

This clone came up a few times. The chain combines TRBV9 with TRBJ1-5; tentatively, D is TRBD1 (5 bases). CDR1 SGDLS and CDR2 YYNGEE come from the germline V gene. The CDR3 has 14 amino acids. V shed 4 bases and J shed 0 bases, with 8 bases lying between them. This CDR3 reads CASSPTDSNQPQHF. DNA of the CDR3: TGTGCCAGCAGCCCGACAGATAGCAATCAGCCCCAGCATTTT.

The genes are TRBV6-1 and TRBJ2-1, with TRBD2 as a possible D gene (6 bases). CDR1 is MNHNS and CDR2 is SASEGT in the germline V gene. This CDR3 has 14 residues. V gave up 2 bases and J gave up 9 bases, with 14 bases separating them. CDR3 protein: CASSELGGSVEQFF. The CDR3, as DNA: TGTGCCAGCAGTGAACTGGGGGGATCGGTTGAGCAGTTCTTC.

The genes are TRBV2 and TRBJ2-1; either TRBD1 or TRBD2 may fit D (5 bases each). Trimming cost V 4 bases and J 2 bases, with 12 bases left between them. The CDR3 runs to 15 residues. Per germline, CDR1 SNHLY and CDR2 FYNNEI. For the CDR3, the DNA is TGTGCCAGCAGTGGAAGGGACGGTGCCTACAATGAGCAGTTCTTC. This encodes CASSGRDGAYNEQFF.